The clone carrying this T cell receptor beta chain was counted a few times. Participant ages covered about 18 to 89 years across 24 US areas. Recovered participants had two consecutive negative NP/OP PCR tests, healthcare professional clearance, or symptom resolution. From germline, CDR1 is SGHRS and CDR2 YFSETQ. The V end was cut by 0 bases, the J end by 2 bases, with 9 bases between. The CDR3 consists of 15 residues. Authors' data handling: Amplification from reference gene primers served as the basis for estimated nucleated cell counts. Method: immunoSEQ multiplex PCR; TCRdb's copy keeps in-frame clones and lacks some. Clone size and V and J calls were adopted from that table, with D and trimming inferred from the DNA. This sample carries some 160,000 clones, about four fifths of them seen once, and the ten largest clones take around 3.2%. This record comes from a study of blood T cell repertoires in COVID-19.

The TCR was taken from an older woman who had recovered from COVID-19. The sequenced material came from PBMCs or T cells enriched from blood (not recorded which). This chain links TRBV5-1 with TRBJ2-1; the D gene is possibly TRBD1 (5 bases). In nucleotides, the CDR3 is TGCGCCAGCAGCTTGGGACAGATAGCCTACAATGAGCAGTTCTTC. Translating gives CASSLGQIAYNEQFF.